These 28 T cell receptor beta chains were all obtained from the same sample, sequenced in a study. Cells sorted as Tregs were CD4+, CD25+ and CD127-/low. MiXCR, run by TCRdb on the 5' RACE reads, gives a single entry per CDR3 protein. The sample gives 9,500 to 15,000 distinct CDR3 sequences, around 54% of which show up once; around 11% is in the top ten. Sequencing used tumor-infiltrating Tregs sorted from the breast tumor. These receptors came from a female donor with breast cancer.

The chain joins TRBV12-3 or TRBV12-4 to TRBJ2-7, with D unresolved. Trimming removed 6 bases from V and 6 bases from J, with 18 bases in between. This CDR3 is 14 amino acids long. Here the CDR3 DNA reads TGTGCCAGCAGAAGGGAAGTAAATTCCCTCGAGCAGTACGTC. Residues: CASRREVNSLEQYV.

This chain uses TRBV29-1 with TRBJ2-3; tentative D call: TRBD2 (5 bases). Looked up from germline, CDR1 is SQVTM and CDR2 is ANQGSEA. V gave up 1 base and J gave up 1 base, with 9 bases separating them. CDR3 length: 14 residues. The CDR3 DNA reads TGCAGCGTTGAAGGCGGGCGGGGCACAGATACGCAGTATTTT. This gives the protein CSVEGGRGTDTQYF.

The chain's CDR3 is CASSGSGTSTQYF. The CDR3 nucleotides read TGCGCCAGCAGCGGCAGCGGGACCTCTACCCAGTACTTC. This chain links TRBV5-1 with TRBJ2-5, with 7 bases aligning to TRBD2. The junction had 8 bases not matched to a gene; V was cut back by 4 bases and J by 8 bases. Germline V CDR1 and CDR2: SGHRS, YFSETQ. The CDR3 covers 13 residues.

The chain joins TRBV4-3 to TRBJ2-2; D unclear. Germline lookup yields CDR1 LGHNA and CDR2 YSLEER. The CDR3 totals 17 residues. Trimming took 1 base from V and 3 from J, leaving 15 bases between them. CDR3 amino acids: CASSQGKLPLDTGELFF. CDR3 sequence (DNA): TGCGCCAGCAGCCAAGGTAAACTCCCGTTAGACACCGGGGAGCTGTTTTTT.

The V gene is TRBV20-1, the J gene TRBJ2-5, with D unresolved. Germline V gives CDR1 DFQATT, CDR2 SNEGSKA (reference sequence). The CDR3 spans 11 residues. V gave up 3 bases and J gave up 5 bases, with 7 bases separating them. The CDR3 spells CSASLEETQYF. CDR3 nucleotide sequence: TGCAGTGCTAGTTTGGAGGAGACCCAGTACTTC.

The rearrangement joins TRBV5-1 to TRBJ1-2, with unresolved D. The ends were cut back, 0 bases at V and 0 bases at J, with 6 bases in the middle. The germline gives CDR1 SGHRS, CDR2 YFSETQ. CDR3 length equals 14 residues. CDR3 sequence (DNA): TGCGCCAGCAGCTTGGCGGTGGCTAACTATGGCTACACCTTC. Protein product: CASSLAVANYGYTF.

V and J are TRBV7-2 and TRBJ2-1; D possibly matches TRBD1 or TRBD2 (5 bases each). Trimming removed 1 base at V and 6 bases at J, with 13 bases between. This CDR3 contains 15 residues. Germline loops: CDR1 SGHTA, CDR2 FQGNSA. This CDR3 reads CASSLESGTGNEQFF. CDR3 nucleotides: TGTGCCAGCAGCTTAGAATCCGGGACCGGCAATGAGCAGTTCTTC.

The chain uses TRBV4-3 and TRBJ1-4; no definite D call. Germline values: CDR1 LGHNA, CDR2 YSLEER. V lost 0 bases and J lost 4, with 9 bases in between. The CDR3 extends over 15 amino acids. For the CDR3, the DNA is TGCGCCAGCAGCCAAGAAATTGGGATTAATGAAAAACTGTTTTTT. Its translation is CASSQEIGINEKLFF.

This clonotype was seen a handful of times. The chain links TRBV20-1 to TRBJ2-1; D is undetermined. Trimming cost V 0 bases and J 2 bases, with 11 bases left between them. The germline CDR1 and CDR2 sequences are DFQATT and SNEGSKA (reference sequence). The CDR3 contains 15 residues. The chain's CDR3 is CSARDLTGTYNEQFF. CDR3 DNA: TGCAGTGCTAGAGATCTTACTGGAACCTACAATGAGCAGTTCTTC.

This clonotype has just a few counts. The V and J genes are TRBV20-1 and TRBJ2-1; D gene uncertain. CDR1 DFQATT and CDR2 SNEGSKA come from the germline V gene (reference sequence). The V end was cut by 5 bases, the J end by 1 base, with 15 bases between. CDR3 size: 15 residues. For the CDR3, the DNA is TGCAGTGCTCGCTCCCCAGCCGCATCCTACAATGAGCAGTTCTTC. This gives the protein CSARSPAASYNEQFF.

A note on this clonotype: The junction departs from the called germline gene at one end, perhaps through a read error. CDR3 sequence (DNA): TGTGCCAGCAGTTACTCGCGTTGGAGGGATAAAGAGACCCAGCACTTC. Translated: CASSYSRWRDKETQHF. The chain couples TRBV6-5 to TRBJ2-5; weak D call: TRBD2 (6 bases). This CDR3 is built from 16 residues. Looked up from germline, CDR1 is MNHEY and CDR2 is SVGAGI.

The chain couples TRBV6-2 or TRBV6-3 to TRBJ2-1; the D call may be TRBD1 or TRBD2 (5 bases each). The V end was cut by 0 bases, the J end by 7 bases, with 13 bases between. Per germline, CDR1 MNHEY and CDR2 SVGEGT. There are 15 residues in the CDR3. DNA for the CDR3: TGTGCCAGCAGTTACTCAGGGGACCGAAAAAATGAGCAGTTCTTC. It yields the protein CASSYSGDRKNEQFF.

The chain links TRBV27 to TRBJ2-7; the D is unclear. Per the germline V gene, CDR1 is MNHEY and CDR2 is SMNVEV (reference sequence). Trimming took off 4 bases at V and 0 bases at J, with 7 bases between the two ends. The CDR3 runs 13 residues. CDR3 in amino acids: CASSSGYSYEQYV. CDR3 sequence (DNA): TGTGCCAGCAGTTCCGGATACTCCTACGAGCAGTACGTC.

The chain links TRBV6-5 to TRBJ1-2; D gene unclear. CDR1 MNHEY and CDR2 SVGAGI come from the germline V gene. This CDR3 spans 11 amino acids. The V end lost 6 bases, the J end lost 8 bases, and 10 bases lay between the germline ends. CDR3 in amino acids: CASREGSGYTF. CDR3 sequence (DNA): TGTGCCAGCAGGGAAGGGAGCGGCTACACCTTC.

The chain employs TRBV20-1 and TRBJ2-1; TRBD2 aligns across 10 bases. V shed 8 bases and J 14 bases; nucleotides not matched to a gene: 15. CDR1 DFQATT and CDR2 SNEGSKA come from the germline V gene (reference sequence). This CDR3 has 13 residues. The CDR3 sequence: CSKREGDSSAEFF. The CDR3 region has the DNA TGCAGTAAGCGGGAGGGGGACAGTAGCGCCGAGTTCTTC.

V and J are TRBV12-3 or TRBV12-4 and TRBJ1-3; D is uncertain. Trimming took 3 bases from V and 9 from J, leaving 12 bases between them. The CDR3 loop spans 13 amino acids. The CDR3 region is CASSLTTVGTIYF. The CDR3 bases are TGTGCCAGCAGTTTGACGACCGTTGGCACCATATATTTT.

This clonotype has just a few counts. The chain links TRBV3-1 to TRBJ2-3; D call uncertain. This CDR3 region has 14 residues. Germline V gene sequence: CDR1 LGHDT, CDR2 YNNKEL (reference sequence). The V and J ends lost 5 bases and 5 bases respectively, with 14 bases between them. The CDR3 reads CASSSRLKQDTQYF. CDR3 coding DNA: TGTGCCAGCAGCTCGCGATTGAAACAAGATACGCAGTATTTT.

This clonotype was found a few times. The gene calls are TRBV7-8 and TRBJ2-1; no clear D. CDR1 is SGHVS, CDR2 FQNEAQ, per germline. Deletions cut 3 bases from V and 7 bases from J, with 4 bases between. The CDR3 extends over 11 amino acids. CDR3 region: CASSLGNEQFF. CDR3 DNA sequence: TGTGCCAGCAGCTTGGGTAATGAGCAGTTCTTC.

This rearrangement joins TRBV7-2 to TRBJ2-1; D ambiguous. Trimming cost V 1 base and J 8 bases, with 6 bases left between them. CDR1 is SGHTA, CDR2 FQGNSA, per germline. This CDR3 is 12 amino acids long. The CDR3 coding sequence is TGTGCCAGCAGCTTAGATAAGGATGAGCAGTTCTTC. It codes for CASSLDKDEQFF.

In this sample, this clonotype turned up a few times. Here the CDR3 reads CAISEGETQYF. In DNA, the CDR3 is TGTGCCATCAGTGAGGGAGAGACCCAGTACTTC. This chain joins TRBV10-3 and TRBJ2-5, with unresolved D. CDR3 length: 11 amino acids. CDR1 ENHRY and CDR2 SYGVKD come from the germline V gene. V lost 2 bases and J 4 bases, leaving 2 bases between the germline ends.

The chain is built from TRBV25-1 and TRBJ2-7; 9 bases map to TRBD1. CDR1 and CDR2 from the germline V gene are MGHDK and SYGVNS. The V and J ends lost 5 bases and 3 bases, in that order; junction bases with no gene match: 5. CDR3 length: 14 amino acids. CDR3: CASSKGQGRYEQYF. The CDR3 nucleotides are TGTGCCAGCAGTAAGGGACAGGGTCGCTACGAGCAGTACTTC.

In its sample, this clonotype was seen a few times. This CDR3 is CASDSVPSDGELFF. In nucleotides, the CDR3 is TGTGCCAGCGATTCGGTACCCTCGGACGGGGAGCTGTTTTTT. The V gene is TRBV12-3 or TRBV12-4, the J gene TRBJ2-2; D gene unclear. V lost 8 bases to trimming and J lost 7 bases, with 17 bases between them. This CDR3 has 14 residues.

A single count supports this clonotype. J is TRBJ1-3 and V is TRBV10-3; perhaps TRBD1 as D (6 bases). Germline V lookup: CDR1 ENHRY, CDR2 SYGVKD. V was shortened by 10 bases and J by 1 base, with 14 bases between the two germline ends. CDR3 length: 14 amino acids. In nucleotides, the CDR3 is TGTGCCAGCAGACTACAGGGATCTGGAAACACCATATATTTT. It yields the protein CASRLQGSGNTIYF.

The CDR3 spells CASSLRDSPYEQYF. The CDR3 bases are TGTGCCAGCAGTCTCCGGGACAGTCCCTACGAGCAGTACTTC. J is TRBJ2-7 and V is TRBV27; 7 nucleotides align to TRBD1. V was clipped by 5 bases and J by 2 bases; unmatched bases: 6. The CDR3 has 14 amino acids. Germline V lookup: CDR1 MNHEY, CDR2 SMNVEV (reference sequence).

V and J are TRBV9 and TRBJ2-3, with 10 bases that match TRBD2. The trim removed 0 bases at V and 3 bases at J, leaving 4 bases unmatched. This CDR3 has 16 amino acids. CDR1 is SGDLS and CDR2 is YYNGEE in the germline V gene. The CDR3 DNA reads TGTGCCAGCAGCGTAGGGCTAGCGGGAGAGACAGATACGCAGTATTTT. Its protein is CASSVGLAGETDTQYF.

This chain joins TRBV18 and TRBJ1-4, with D unclear. Trimming cost V 3 bases and J 8 bases, with 16 bases left between them. The CDR3 contains 15 residues. CDR1 and CDR2 from the germline V gene are KGHSH and LQKENI. The CDR3 nucleotides read TGTGCCAGCTCACCGGGTGTGGCAGCTAGGGAAAAACTGTTTTTT. Translating gives CASSPGVAAREKLFF.

This clonotype was picked up one time. The chain uses TRBV29-1 and TRBJ1-1; D is unresolved. The V gene's germline CDR1 is SQVTM and CDR2 ANQGSEA. This CDR3 is 13 amino acids long. V gave up 2 bases and J gave up 5 bases, with 12 bases separating them. The CDR3 protein is CSVERSGVTEAFF. In nucleotides, the CDR3 is TGCAGCGTTGAACGTTCCGGGGTTACTGAAGCTTTCTTT. Variable domain in full (rest from reference TRBV29-1 and TRBJ1-1): SAVISQKPSRDICQRGTSLTIQCQVDSQVTMMFWYRQQPGQSLTLIATANQGSEATYESGFVIDKFPISRPNLTFSTLTVSNMSPEDSSIYLCSVERSGVTEAFFGQGTRLTVV.

The chain is built from TRBV7-9 and TRBJ2-3; TRBD1 is a possible D gene (6 bases). This CDR3 comprises 13 residues. Germline V lookup: CDR1 SEHNR, CDR2 FQNEAQ (reference sequence). The V end was cut by 6 bases, the J end by 4 bases, with 11 bases between. The CDR3 DNA sequence: TGTGCCAGCAGTCGGGACAACTCAGATACGCAGTATTTT. Amino acids: CASSRDNSDTQYF.